The 16 T cell receptor beta chains below all came from one sample that was sequenced in a study of T cells in tumors after PD-1 blockade. TCRdb's table, derived via immunoSEQ multiplex PCR, lists solely in-frame clones and lacks some. The sample has around 50,000 clones, 70% to 85% seen once. The sample in question was PBMCs, obtained before anti-PD-1 therapy. These receptors originate from a human donor with advanced basal cell or squamous cell carcinoma (not recorded which).

The rearrangement uses TRBV19 and TRBJ2-2, with 8 bases matching TRBD1. The trim removed 5 bases at V and 7 bases at J, leaving 9 bases unmatched. Germline loops: CDR1 LNHDA, CDR2 SQIVND (reference sequence). The CDR3 loop spans 15 amino acids. The CDR3 spells CASSPGGYKNGELFF. Here the CDR3 DNA reads TGTGCCAGTAGTCCAGGGGGCTATAAGAACGGGGAGCTGTTTTTT.

V and J are TRBV28 and TRBJ2-3; the match to TRBD1 covers 7 bases. With V trimmed by 6 bases and J by 2 bases, 2 bases remained unmatched. The CDR3 extends over 13 amino acids. CDR1 and CDR2 (germline): MDHEN, SYDVKM. The CDR3 nucleotides read TGTGCCAGCAGGACAGGGTACACAGATACGCAGTATTTT. Protein: CASRTGYTDTQYF.

The chain carries TRBV6-5 and TRBJ2-1; the D gene is possibly TRBD2 (5 bases). From germline, CDR1 is MNHEY and CDR2 SVGAGI. The CDR3 is 13 residues long. Trimming took 5 bases from V and 3 from J, leaving 8 bases between them. CDR3 in DNA: TGTGCCAGCAGTCCCGGGATCTACAATGAGCAGTTCTTC. Protein product: CASSPGIYNEQFF.

In regard to this clone: The sample contains more than one DNA sequence encoding this CDR3. V and J are TRBV3-1 (or the pseudogene TRBV3-2) and TRBJ2-7; D is undetermined. Germline-derived CDR1 and CDR2 are LGHDT and YNNKEL (reference sequence). The CDR3 loop spans 11 amino acids. Trimming left V 2 bases short and J 3 bases short, with 2 bases between. CDR3 sequence reads: CASSQSYEQYF. CDR3 DNA: TGTGCCAGCAGCCAAAGCTACGAGCAGTACTTC.

J is TRBJ2-2 and V is TRBV5-4, with D possibly TRBD1 on 6 matching bases. The CDR3 runs 15 residues. Trimming left V 0 bases short and J 2 bases short, with 8 bases between. Germline V lookup: CDR1 SGHNT, CDR2 YYREEE (reference sequence). The CDR3 DNA sequence: TGTGCCAGCAGCTTGGAGGACAGAAACACCGGGGAGCTGTTTTTT. Translating it yields CASSLEDRNTGELFF.

The chain couples TRBV6-5 to TRBJ1-1; D is unresolved. The CDR3 runs to 13 residues. V was trimmed by 6 bases and J by 0 bases, leaving 8 bases between them. The V gene's germline CDR1 is MNHEY and CDR2 SVGAGI. CDR3 residues: CASRRTVNTEAFF. Here the CDR3 DNA reads TGTGCCAGCAGACGGACGGTGAACACTGAAGCTTTCTTT.

J is TRBJ1-5 and V is TRBV29-1, with TRBD1 as a possible D gene (6 bases). Trimming removed 4 bases from V and 7 bases from J, with 17 bases in between. CDR3 size: 14 residues. Per germline, CDR1 SQVTM and CDR2 ANQGSEA. CDR3 sequence: CSVGVGGAGQPQHF. The DNA of the CDR3 is TGCAGCGTTGGCGTCGGGGGGGCGGGACAGCCCCAGCATTTT.

The gene calls are TRBV6-1 and TRBJ1-2; D gene ambiguous. The CDR3 totals 13 residues. Germline lookup yields CDR1 MNHNS and CDR2 SASEGT. Trimming cost V 3 bases and J 1 base, with 6 bases left between them. CDR3 residues: CASSDLGNYGYTF. The CDR3 DNA follows: TGTGCCAGCAGTGATCTGGGTAACTATGGCTACACCTTC.

This chain connects TRBV7-9 to TRBJ2-3; D possibly corresponds to TRBD2 (6 bases). Looked up from germline, CDR1 is SEHNR and CDR2 is FQNEAQ (reference sequence). Trimming pared 5 bases from V and 1 base from J, leaving 13 bases between. This CDR3 contains 15 residues. The CDR3 protein is CASSPGTSGTDTQYF. The CDR3, as DNA: TGTGCCAGCAGCCCCGGGACTTCTGGCACAGATACGCAGTATTTT.

This chain connects TRBV29-1 to TRBJ2-7; 13 bases map to TRBD2. The CDR3 is 15 amino acids. V was pared by 3 bases and J by 4 bases, with 6 bases of the junction left unmatched. Per germline, CDR1 SQVTM and CDR2 ANQGSEA. The CDR3 spells CSVDRTSGSGYEQYF. The CDR3 nucleotides are TGCAGCGTTGACCGGACTAGCGGGAGTGGTTACGAGCAGTACTTC.

The chain employs TRBV6-1 and TRBJ2-2; maybe TRBD1 (5 bases). The CDR3 length is 16 residues. Trimming stripped 0 bases from V and 5 bases from J, with 13 bases between. Germline loops: CDR1 MNHNS, CDR2 SASEGT. CDR3 residues: CASSEANQGFTGELFF. CDR3 nucleotides: TGTGCCAGCAGTGAAGCGAATCAGGGTTTTACCGGGGAGCTGTTTTTT.

This rearrangement joins TRBV19 to TRBJ2-7, with 7 bases aligning to TRBD1. Unmatched junction bases numbered 5, after V lost 6 bases and J lost 3 bases. Germline V gene lookup returns CDR1 LNHDA and CDR2 SQIVND (reference sequence). CDR3 length: 13 residues. The DNA for the CDR3 is TGTGCCAGTAGACCCCGACAGGGCTACGAGCAGTACTTC. Amino acids: CASRPRQGYEQYF.

This chain connects TRBV25-1 to TRBJ1-1, with no clear D. Germline V gene lookup returns CDR1 MGHDK and CDR2 SYGVNS. Between the trimmed V and J ends, which lost 7 bases and 1 base, there was a span of 4 bases. The CDR3 is 11 amino acids. CDR3 residues: CASKENTEAFF. Here the CDR3 DNA reads TGTGCCAGCAAGGAGAACACTGAAGCTTTCTTT.

The chain is built from TRBV5-1 and TRBJ1-3; perhaps TRBD1 as D (5 bases). The CDR3 has 15 residues. The ends were cut back, 3 bases at V and 4 bases at J, with 14 bases in the middle. Germline lookup yields CDR1 SGHRS and CDR2 YFSETQ. DNA for the CDR3: TGCGCCAGCAGCTCCGGGACGCCGGAGGGAAACACCATATATTTT. It is translated as CASSSGTPEGNTIYF.

This clone occurred a few times. The chain is built from TRBV6-1 and TRBJ1-2; 8 positions match TRBD1. The V and J ends lost 1 base and 4 bases, in that order; junction bases with no gene match: 2. In germline, CDR1 is MNHNS, CDR2 SASEGT. This CDR3 is built from 14 residues. This CDR3 is CASSEVGTGYGYTF. DNA of the CDR3: TGTGCCAGCAGTGAAGTCGGGACAGGCTATGGCTACACCTTC.

The rearrangement joins TRBV19 to TRBJ2-2; 10 bases line up with TRBD2. With 7 bases clipped from V and 4 bases from J, the junction kept 9 bases outside the gene matches. The CDR3 loop spans 16 amino acids. Germline lookup yields CDR1 LNHDA and CDR2 SQIVND (reference sequence). The CDR3 nucleotides are TGTGCCAGTAAGGTAGATAGCGGGAGGTTCACCGGGGAGCTGTTTTTT. Translation: CASKVDSGRFTGELFF. The full variable domain, rest sourced from reference TRBV19 and TRBJ2-2, is DGGITQSPKYLFRKEGQNVTLSCEQNLNHDAMYWYRQDPGQGLRLIYYSQIVNDFQKGDIAEGYSVSREKKESFPLTVTSAQKNPTAFYLCASKVDSGRFTGELFFGEGSRLTVL.